This T cell receptor beta chain was sequenced for a study of T cell responses to AZD1222 COVID-19 vaccine. Notes on the study in general: The donor cohort was predominantly white British with a female majority, and clonal diversity may have been underestimated. Only a handful of AZD1222 recipients, roughly 6 in all, had baseline seropositivity.

This clone was picked up a small number of times. The antigen is unknown. Germline V gene data show CDR1 as ENHRY and CDR2 as SYGVKD. The CDR3 spans 17 residues. J was trimmed by 5 bases and V by 2 bases; bases with no gene match: 10. The protocol was immunoSEQ multiplex PCR, while the TCRdb copy is restricted to in-frame clones and leaves out a portion. Of 150,000 or so clones listed, about 90% were seen once; the top ten hold roughly 2.8%. The chain couples TRBV10-3 to TRBJ2-3, with 10 bases that match TRBD2. The source material was peripheral blood, sampled on day 0 of MenACWY control vaccination. The clonotype comes from an adult in good health. CDR3 region: CAISEGTSEPTIDTQYF. The DNA for the CDR3 is TGTGCCATCAGTGAGGGGACTAGCGAGCCCACTATAGATACGCAGTATTTT.